Described below is a single T cell receptor beta chain sequence and its context. The antigen is not known. The CDR3 loop spans 15 amino acids. The germline V gene encodes CDR1 SGDLS and CDR2 YYNGEE. V shed 0 bases and J shed 5 bases, with 14 bases lying between them. The data were obtained in a study of T cell responses to AZD1222 COVID-19 vaccine. Study-wide points: The donor cohort was predominantly white British with a female majority, and clonal diversity may have been underestimated.

Profiling relied on immunoSEQ multiplex PCR, and the TCRdb table lists in-frame clones only, not all of them. The sample consists of approximately 120,000 clones, roughly 93% of them appearing once. The sequence was collected from an adult in good health. V is TRBV9 and J is TRBJ2-5, with D maybe TRBD2 (5 bases). The sample was peripheral blood, taken on day 0 of AZD1222 vaccination. This chain's CDR3 is CASSVAGQWRETQYF. The CDR3 region has the DNA TGTGCCAGCAGCGTAGCTGGTCAATGGAGGGAGACCCAGTACTTC.